Listed below are T cell receptor beta chains from one sample, sequenced in a study of T cell repertoires in cytomegalovirus infection. MiXCR, run by TCRdb on the reads, gives a single entry per CDR3 protein. The sample lists more than 400,000 distinct CDR3 sequences; roughly 29% were seen once. The sequenced sample was PBMCs. These receptors all come from a human donor in good health (CMV status not recorded). Some clones in this sample may be carry-over from other donors' samples. The CDR3 runs from the conserved cysteine through the conserved F or W. Each record gives: D gene, V gene, J gene, clone size, CDR3 DNA, CDR3 protein. A D gene is named only where the DNA matches it firmly. The size field is filled for only some rows; it gives once, few, many or a size class.

D: TRBD2; V: TRBV7-2; J: TRBJ2-7; size: many; DNA: TGTGCCAGCAGCTTAGCTAAGGGACTAGCGGTTCGCTCCTACGAGCAGTACTTC; CDR3: CASSLAKGLAVRSYEQYF
D: TRBD2; V: TRBV28; J: TRBJ2-7; size: NA; DNA: TGTGCCAGCAGTTCTCTCCGGACTAGCGGGCACGAGCAGTACTTC; CDR3: CASSSLRTSGHEQYF
D: TRBD2; V: TRBV10-3; J: TRBJ2-1; size: NA; DNA: TGTGCCATCAGTGGACTAGCGGGAGGGGTACTTAATGAGCAGTTCTTC; CDR3: CAISGLAGGVLNEQFF
D: TRBD1; V: TRBV28; J: TRBJ1-5; size: few; DNA: TGTGCCAGCAGTGCGGACAGGAACAATCAGCCCCAGCATTTT; CDR3: CASSADRNNQPQHF
D: TRBD2; V: TRBV5-4; J: TRBJ2-1; size: NA; DNA: TGTGCCAGCAGCCCCAAAGCGGGAGGGTTTATAAATGAGCAGTTCTTC; CDR3: CASSPKAGGFINEQFF
D: NA; V: TRBV7-2; J: TRBJ1-3; size: NA; DNA: TGTGCCAGCAGCTTAGCGTTTCGGCAGGGTTACTCTGGAAACACCATATATTTT; CDR3: CASSLAFRQGYSGNTIYF
D: NA; V: TRBV7-2; J: TRBJ2-5; size: many; DNA: TGTGCCAGCAGCCGGCGGTGGAGGGAGACCCAGTACTTC; CDR3: CASSRRWRETQYF
D: NA; V: TRBV7-2; J: TRBJ2-3; size: NA; DNA: TGTGCCAGCAAGCGAGGAAGTGGCACAGATACGCAGTATTTT; CDR3: CASKRGSGTDTQYF
D: NA; V: TRBV6-2/TRBV6-3; J: TRBJ1-1; size: NA; DNA: TGTGCCAGCAGGAACCTAATGGACAGACCGAACACTGAAGCTTTCTTT; CDR3: CASRNLMDRPNTEAFF
D: TRBD2; V: TRBV6-2/TRBV6-3; J: TRBJ2-2; size: NA; DNA: TGTGCCAGCAGTTATGGGGGGGTCACCGGGGAGCTGTTTTTT; CDR3: CASSYGGVTGELFF
D: TRBD2; V: TRBV7-3; J: TRBJ2-1; size: few; DNA: TGTGCCAGCAGCCCCATTAGCGGGAGTTTTTACAATGAGCAGTTCTTC; CDR3: CASSPISGSFYNEQFF
D: TRBD1; V: TRBV4-3; J: TRBJ2-7; size: few; DNA: TGCGCCAGCAGCCAAGCGGGGGGACAGGGCTACGAGCAGTACTTC; CDR3: CASSQAGGQGYEQYF
D: NA; V: TRBV15; J: TRBJ2-7; size: NA; DNA: TGTGCCACCAGCAGAGATCTGGGGGGAGAGCAGTACTTC; CDR3: CATSRDLGGEQYF
D: TRBD2; V: TRBV7-2; J: TRBJ2-3; size: many; DNA: TGTGCCAGCAGCTCGCCGACTAGCGGGAGTTTTGATACGCAGTATTTT; CDR3: CASSSPTSGSFDTQYF
D: TRBD1; V: TRBV6-2/TRBV6-3; J: TRBJ1-1; size: few; DNA: TGTGCCAGCAGAAGACAGGGGCTGAACACTGAAGCTTTCTTT; CDR3: CASRRQGLNTEAFF
D: TRBD1; V: TRBV7-9; J: TRBJ2-3; size: many; DNA: TGTGCCAGCAGCCCGGACAGGGCTAGCACAGATACGCAGTATTTT; CDR3: CASSPDRASTDTQYF
D: TRBD2; V: TRBV4-1; J: TRBJ2-2; size: few; DNA: TGCGCCAGCAGCCAAATCGCTAGCGGGACGGCCGGGGAGCTGTTTTTT; CDR3: CASSQIASGTAGELFF
D: TRBD2; V: TRBV7-2; J: TRBJ2-5; size: NA; DNA: TGTGCCAGCAGACCGTCAGCGGGAGTGTTGGAGACCCAGTACTTC; CDR3: CASRPSAGVLETQYF
D: NA; V: TRBV6-2/TRBV6-3; J: TRBJ1-4; size: few; DNA: TGTGCCAGCAGTCCTGGGACAGAAAAACTGTTTTTT; CDR3: CASSPGTEKLFF
D: NA; V: TRBV12-3/TRBV12-4; J: TRBJ1-4; size: NA; DNA: TGTGCCAGCAGTTTGAGGGGATCCAATGAAAAACTGTTTTTT; CDR3: CASSLRGSNEKLFF
D: NA; V: TRBV7-2; J: TRBJ2-1; size: few; DNA: TGTGCCAGCAGCTTAGACTCAGGTCGCTCCTACAATGAGCAGTTCTTC; CDR3: CASSLDSGRSYNEQFF
D: TRBD2; V: TRBV10-1; J: TRBJ2-1; size: NA; DNA: TGCGCCAGCAGTGAGGGGAGCGGGAGACGCTACAATGAGCAGTTCTTC; CDR3: CASSEGSGRRYNEQFF
D: NA; V: TRBV12-3/TRBV12-4; J: TRBJ1-1; size: NA; DNA: TGTGCCAGCAGTTTAAAGAGAACGAACACTGAAGCTTTCTTT; CDR3: CASSLKRTNTEAFF
D: NA; V: TRBV7-8; J: TRBJ2-1; size: many; DNA: TGTGCCAGCAGCTTAGTATTAGTCAGCGATGAGCAGTTCTTC; CDR3: CASSLVLVSDEQFF
D: NA; V: TRBV18; J: TRBJ1-1; size: NA; DNA: TGTGCCAGCTCACCACCGAATCCCTCGGTAGGTAACACTGAAGCTTTCTTT; CDR3: CASSPPNPSVGNTEAFF
D: NA; V: TRBV11-3; J: TRBJ2-1; size: NA; DNA: TGTGCCAGCAGCTTAGTGGGACTCAAAGGATACAATGAGCAGTTCTTC; CDR3: CASSLVGLKGYNEQFF
D: NA; V: TRBV12-3/TRBV12-4; J: TRBJ1-1; size: many; DNA: TGTGCCAGCAGTTTCGGTGAGAACACTGAAGCTTTCTTT; CDR3: CASSFGENTEAFF
D: TRBD2; V: TRBV6-2/TRBV6-3; J: TRBJ2-1; size: few; DNA: TGTGCCAGCAGTTACCGACTAGCGGGAACTCCCAATGAGCAGTTCTTC; CDR3: CASSYRLAGTPNEQFF
D: NA; V: TRBV2; J: TRBJ2-3; size: many; DNA: TGTGCCAGCAGCGGTCAGGGGAGTGGAGCAGATACGCAGTATTTT; CDR3: CASSGQGSGADTQYF
D: NA; V: TRBV6-5; J: TRBJ2-5; size: few; DNA: TGTGCCAGCGCTCAGAACCCGAGGAAGCAAGAGACCCAGTACTTC; CDR3: CASAQNPRKQETQYF
D: TRBD1; V: TRBV10-3; J: TRBJ1-1; size: NA; DNA: TGTGCCATCAGTGAGTCCCCGGGCAGGGGGAGAGCTTTCTTT; CDR3: CAISESPGRGRAFF
D: NA; V: TRBV5-4; J: TRBJ2-4; size: NA; DNA: TGTGCCAGCAGCAAGGACAGACCAGCCAAAAACATTCAGTACTTC; CDR3: CASSKDRPAKNIQYF
D: NA; V: TRBV12-3/TRBV12-4; J: TRBJ2-2; size: few; DNA: TGTGCCAGCAAGGAGCGGAACACCGGGGAGCTGTTTTTT; CDR3: CASKERNTGELFF
D: TRBD1; V: TRBV27; J: TRBJ1-4; size: NA; DNA: TGTGCCAGCAGGGGGACAGGGAGTGAAAAACTGTTTTTT; CDR3: CASRGTGSEKLFF
D: NA; V: TRBV5-1; J: TRBJ1-1; size: NA; DNA: TGCGCCAGCAGGAAGGAGACGGAGAACACTGAAGCTTTCTTT; CDR3: CASRKETENTEAFF
D: TRBD1; V: TRBV7-2; J: TRBJ1-5; size: NA; DNA: TGTGCCAGCAGCGCCAAGGGACAGCGGGGCCTTCAGCCCCAGCATTTT; CDR3: CASSAKGQRGLQPQHF
D: TRBD2; V: TRBV7-2; J: TRBJ2-1; size: many; DNA: TGTGCCAGCAGCTTAGGCTCCGCCAGCGATAGCGGGAGCCGCTACAATGAGCAGTTCTTC; CDR3: CASSLGSASDSGSRYNEQFF
D: TRBD1; V: TRBV19; J: TRBJ2-7; size: NA; DNA: TGTGCCAGTAGTAACCAGGGGGCCGCCGAGCAGTACTTC; CDR3: CASSNQGAAEQYF
D: TRBD2; V: TRBV25-1; J: TRBJ2-1; size: few; DNA: TGTGCCAGCAGTGTGAGCGGGAGGGCATATGAGCAGTTCTTC; CDR3: CASSVSGRAYEQFF
D: TRBD2; V: TRBV20-1; J: TRBJ2-5; size: few; DNA: TGCAGTGCTAGAGGGGGACTAGCGGGGCGTGTGGCCCAGTACTTC; CDR3: CSARGGLAGRVAQYF
D: NA; V: TRBV15; J: TRBJ1-4; size: NA; DNA: TGTGCCACCAGTGAGGAAATTAATGAAAAACTGTTTTTT; CDR3: CATSEEINEKLFF
D: NA; V: TRBV12-3/TRBV12-4; J: TRBJ1-1; size: few; DNA: TGTGCCATTTCCGGGACCCGGGTCAGGGCTTTCTTT; CDR3: CAISGTRVRAFF
D: NA; V: TRBV6-2/TRBV6-3; J: TRBJ1-1; size: many; DNA: TGTGCCAGCACCGGCGGACGGGATCGCACTGAAGCTTTCTTT; CDR3: CASTGGRDRTEAFF
D: NA; V: TRBV7-8; J: TRBJ1-5; size: few; DNA: TGTGCCAGCAGCTTAGACAAATCTTATAGCAATCAGCCCCAGCATTTT; CDR3: CASSLDKSYSNQPQHF
D: TRBD2; V: TRBV12-3/TRBV12-4; J: TRBJ2-3; size: NA; DNA: TGTGCCAGCAGTTTAGGCTCTAGCGGGGGAGATACGCAGTATTTT; CDR3: CASSLGSSGGDTQYF
D: TRBD1; V: TRBV6-1; J: TRBJ2-7; size: NA; DNA: TGTGCCAGCAGCTCGGGACAGGGCGGAGGCTCCTACGAGCAGTACTTC; CDR3: CASSSGQGGGSYEQYF
D: NA; V: TRBV19; J: TRBJ1-5; size: NA; DNA: TGTGCCAGTAGCGCCGACGCACCCAGGTATCGGTTGCGGAATCAGCCCCAGCATTTT; CDR3: CASSADAPRYRLRNQPQHF
D: NA; V: TRBV7-6; J: TRBJ2-1; size: few; DNA: TGTGCCAGCAGTAGTTTGGGGAGACAGAGCTCCTACAATGAGCAGTTCTTC; CDR3: CASSSLGRQSSYNEQFF
D: TRBD1; V: TRBV27; J: TRBJ1-1; size: few; DNA: TGTGCCAGCACGGGACAGGGTGACACTGAAGCTTTCTTT; CDR3: CASTGQGDTEAFF
D: NA; V: TRBV6-1; J: TRBJ1-1; size: few; DNA: TGTGCCAGCAGGGTGGGACAGAACACTGAAGCTTTCTTT; CDR3: CASRVGQNTEAFF
D: TRBD1; V: TRBV6-6; J: TRBJ2-3; size: NA; DNA: TGTGCCAGCAGTTACCCCCCCAGGCAGGGGGCCTCCACAGATACGCAGTATTTT; CDR3: CASSYPPRQGASTDTQYF
D: NA; V: TRBV7-2; J: TRBJ2-3; size: many; DNA: TGTGCCAGCAGACGGGGACCGACCACAGATACGCAGTATTTT; CDR3: CASRRGPTTDTQYF